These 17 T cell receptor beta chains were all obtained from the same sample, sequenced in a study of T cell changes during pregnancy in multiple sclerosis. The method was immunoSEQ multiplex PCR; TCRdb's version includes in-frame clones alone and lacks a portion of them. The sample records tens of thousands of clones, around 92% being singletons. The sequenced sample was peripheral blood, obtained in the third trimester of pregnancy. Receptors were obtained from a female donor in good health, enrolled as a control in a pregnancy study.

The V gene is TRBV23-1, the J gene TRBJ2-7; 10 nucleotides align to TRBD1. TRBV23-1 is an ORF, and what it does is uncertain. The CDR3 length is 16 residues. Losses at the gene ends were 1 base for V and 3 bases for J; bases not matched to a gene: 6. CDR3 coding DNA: TGCGCCAGCAGTCAATTCTTGGACAGGGGGAACTACGAGCAGTACTTC. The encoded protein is CASSQFLDRGNYEQYF.

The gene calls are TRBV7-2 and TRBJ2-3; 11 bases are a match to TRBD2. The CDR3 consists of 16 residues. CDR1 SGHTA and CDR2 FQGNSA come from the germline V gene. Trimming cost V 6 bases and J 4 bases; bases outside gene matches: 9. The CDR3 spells CASSLLAGGSADTQYF. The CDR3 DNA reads TGTGCCAGCAGTCTTCTAGCGGGAGGATCCGCAGATACGCAGTATTTT.

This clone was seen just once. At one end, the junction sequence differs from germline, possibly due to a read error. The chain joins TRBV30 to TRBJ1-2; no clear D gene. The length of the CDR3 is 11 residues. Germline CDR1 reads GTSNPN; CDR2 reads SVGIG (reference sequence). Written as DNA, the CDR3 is TGTGCCTGGCACCTTGAAGGGAGACCCTCCTTC. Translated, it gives CAWHLEGRPSF.

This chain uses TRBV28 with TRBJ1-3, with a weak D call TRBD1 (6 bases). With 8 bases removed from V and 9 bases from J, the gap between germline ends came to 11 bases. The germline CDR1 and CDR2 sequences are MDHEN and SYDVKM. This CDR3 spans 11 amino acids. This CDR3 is CASGIRGTIYF. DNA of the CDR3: TGTGCCAGCGGCATCAGGGGCACCATATATTTT.

The DNA for the CDR3 is TGTGCCAGCAGCCCCCGGAATAGCGGGGGAGAAAATGAGCAGTTCTTC. Residues: CASSPRNSGGENEQFF. This sequence joins TRBV5-4 and TRBJ2-1, with 9 bases matching TRBD2. The CDR3 spans 16 residues. Germline-derived CDR1 and CDR2 are SGHNT and YYREEE (reference sequence). Trimming took 4 bases from V and 7 from J; bases not matched to a gene: 12.

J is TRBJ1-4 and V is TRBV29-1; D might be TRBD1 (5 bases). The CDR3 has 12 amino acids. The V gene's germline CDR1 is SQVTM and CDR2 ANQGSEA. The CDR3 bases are TGCAGTGCTCGGAGGGGTAAGGAAAAACTGTTTTTT. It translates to CSARRGKEKLFF. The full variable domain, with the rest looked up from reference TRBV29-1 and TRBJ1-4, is SAVISQKPSRDICQRGTSLTIQCQVDSQVTMMFWYRQQPGQSLTLIATANQGSEATYESGFVIDKFPISRPNLTFSTLTVSNMSPEDSSIYLCSARRGKEKLFFGSGTQLSVL.

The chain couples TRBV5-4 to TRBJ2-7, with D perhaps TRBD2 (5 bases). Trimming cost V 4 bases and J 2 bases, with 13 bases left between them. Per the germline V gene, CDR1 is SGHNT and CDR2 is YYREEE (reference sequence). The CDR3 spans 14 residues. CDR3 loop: CASSPGGRTYEQYF. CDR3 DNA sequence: TGTGCCAGCAGCCCCGGAGGCCGCACCTACGAGCAGTACTTC. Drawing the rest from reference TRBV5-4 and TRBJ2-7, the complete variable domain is ETGVTQSPTHLIKTRGQQVTLRCSSQSGHNTVSWYQQALGQGPQFIFQYYREEENGRGNFPPRFSGLQFPNYSSELNVNALELDDSALYLCASSPGGRTYEQYFGPGTRLTVT.

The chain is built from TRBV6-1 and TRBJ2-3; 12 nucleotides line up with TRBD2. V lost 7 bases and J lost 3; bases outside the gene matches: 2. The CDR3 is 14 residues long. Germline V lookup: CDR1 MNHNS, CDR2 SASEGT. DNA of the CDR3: TGTGCCAGCAAACTAGCGGGGGGAACAGATACGCAGTATTTT. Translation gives CASKLAGGTDTQYF.

DNA of the CDR3: TGTGCCAGCGGCACAGGGGGCATCACTGAAGCTTTCTTT. Its protein product is CASGTGGITEAFF. The chain carries TRBV6-6 and TRBJ1-1; 9 nucleotides match TRBD1. CDR1 is MNHNY and CDR2 is SVGAGI in the germline V gene (reference sequence). The CDR3 totals 13 residues. The V gene end was trimmed by 8 bases and the J gene end by 4 bases; junction bases not matched to a gene: 5.

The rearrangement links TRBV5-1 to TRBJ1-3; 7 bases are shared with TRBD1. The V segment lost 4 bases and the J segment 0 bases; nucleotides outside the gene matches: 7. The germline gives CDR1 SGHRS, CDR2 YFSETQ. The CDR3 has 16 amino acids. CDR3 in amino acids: CASSPDRENSGNTIYF. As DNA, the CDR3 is TGCGCCAGCAGCCCAGACAGGGAGAACTCTGGAAACACCATATATTTT. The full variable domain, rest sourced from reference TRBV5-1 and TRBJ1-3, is KAGVTQTPRYLIKTRGQQVTLSCSPISGHRSVSWYQQTPGQGLQFLFEYFSETQRNKGNFPGRFSGRQFSNSRSEMNVSTLELGDSALYLCASSPDRENSGNTIYFGEGSWLTVV.

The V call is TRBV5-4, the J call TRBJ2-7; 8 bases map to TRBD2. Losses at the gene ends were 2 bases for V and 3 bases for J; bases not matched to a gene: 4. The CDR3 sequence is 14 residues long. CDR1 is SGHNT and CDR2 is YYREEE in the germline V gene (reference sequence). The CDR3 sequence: CASSLAGVRYEQYF. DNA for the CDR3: TGTGCCAGCAGCTTAGCGGGAGTCCGCTACGAGCAGTACTTC.

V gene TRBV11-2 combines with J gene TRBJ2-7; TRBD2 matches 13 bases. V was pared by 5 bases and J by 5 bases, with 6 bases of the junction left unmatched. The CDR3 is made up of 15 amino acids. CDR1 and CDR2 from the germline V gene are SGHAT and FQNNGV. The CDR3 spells CASSPGLAGADEQYF. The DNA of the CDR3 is TGTGCCAGCAGCCCCGGACTAGCGGGAGCGGACGAGCAGTACTTC.

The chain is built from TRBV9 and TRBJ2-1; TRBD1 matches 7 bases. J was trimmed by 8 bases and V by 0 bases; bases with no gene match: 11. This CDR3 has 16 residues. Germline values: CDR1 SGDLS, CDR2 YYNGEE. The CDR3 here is CASSVGGQPSSYEQFF. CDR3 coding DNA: TGTGCCAGCAGCGTAGGGGGACAGCCCTCTTCATATGAGCAGTTCTTC.

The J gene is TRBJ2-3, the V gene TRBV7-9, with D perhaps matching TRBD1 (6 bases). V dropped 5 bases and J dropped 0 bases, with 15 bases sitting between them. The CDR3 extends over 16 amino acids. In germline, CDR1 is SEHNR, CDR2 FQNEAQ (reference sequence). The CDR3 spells CASSPKTGRSTDTQYF. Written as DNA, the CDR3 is TGTGCCAGCAGCCCCAAGACAGGAAGAAGCACAGATACGCAGTATTTT.

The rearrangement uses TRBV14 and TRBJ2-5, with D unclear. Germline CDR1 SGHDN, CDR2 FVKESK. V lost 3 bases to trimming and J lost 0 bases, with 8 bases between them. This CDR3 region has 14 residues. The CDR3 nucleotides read TGTGCCAGCAGCCAGAACAGATACCAAGAGACCCAGTACTTC. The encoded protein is CASSQNRYQETQYF.

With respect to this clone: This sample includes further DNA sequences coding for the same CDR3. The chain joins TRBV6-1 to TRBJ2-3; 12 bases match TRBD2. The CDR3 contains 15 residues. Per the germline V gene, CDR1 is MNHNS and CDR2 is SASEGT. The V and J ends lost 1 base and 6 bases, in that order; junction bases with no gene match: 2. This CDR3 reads CASSEGLAGADTQYF. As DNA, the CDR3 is TGTGCCAGCAGTGAAGGACTAGCGGGAGCGGATACGCAGTATTTT.

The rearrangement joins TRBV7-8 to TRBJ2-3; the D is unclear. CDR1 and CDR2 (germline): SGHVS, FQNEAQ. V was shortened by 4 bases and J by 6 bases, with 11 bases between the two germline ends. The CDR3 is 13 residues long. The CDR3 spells CASSSEAPDTQYF. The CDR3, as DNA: TGTGCCAGCAGCTCAGAGGCTCCTGATACGCAGTATTTT.